A single sample is the source of the 2 T cell receptor beta chains below, sequenced in a study of shared clonotypes between healthy human individuals (dated by TCRdb to the early 2020s). The library relied on the immunoSEQ multiplex PCR assay. What TCRdb holds here is the immuneACCESS table cut down to in-frame rearrangements. Part of the clones is not present; checked against another copy, under half of the missing clones reflect an unresolved V gene, and the others are unexplained. For this sample the table gives about 1 million clones, of which 65% to 75% were detected only once. Over 1.3% of the sample is held by the ten biggest clonotypes. Sequenced input: memory CD4+ T cells sorted from blood. Reading the label with the study, this specimen's cell subset or site is: CD45RA-negative fraction. The receptors come from a young man in good health.

The chain employs TRBV10-1 and TRBJ2-3; 10 bases align to TRBD1. The CDR3 sequence is 14 residues long. The germline CDR1 and CDR2 sequences are WNHNN and SYGVQD (reference sequence). V was pared by 6 bases and J by 6 bases, with 6 bases of the junction left unmatched. Here the CDR3 reads CASSRDRGDDTQYF. DNA for the CDR3: TGCGCCAGCAGCCGGGACAGGGGTGATGATACGCAGTATTTT.

The J gene is TRBJ1-1, the V gene TRBV7-9; no clear D gene. Trimming stripped 2 bases from V and 6 bases from J, with 13 bases between. From germline, CDR1 is SEHNR and CDR2 FQNEAQ (reference sequence). The CDR3 sequence is 14 residues long. The CDR3 region is CASSLSYSRPEAFF. CDR3 bases: TGTGCCAGCAGCTTAAGTTATAGCCGGCCTGAAGCTTTCTTT. Based on the CDR3 plus reference TRBV7-9 and TRBJ1-1, the full variable domain is DTGVSQNPRHKITKRGQNVTFRCDPISEHNRLYWYRQTLGQGPEFLTYFQNEAQLEKSRLLSDRFSAERPKGSFSTLEIQRTEQGDSAMYLCASSLSYSRPEAFFGQGTRLTVV.